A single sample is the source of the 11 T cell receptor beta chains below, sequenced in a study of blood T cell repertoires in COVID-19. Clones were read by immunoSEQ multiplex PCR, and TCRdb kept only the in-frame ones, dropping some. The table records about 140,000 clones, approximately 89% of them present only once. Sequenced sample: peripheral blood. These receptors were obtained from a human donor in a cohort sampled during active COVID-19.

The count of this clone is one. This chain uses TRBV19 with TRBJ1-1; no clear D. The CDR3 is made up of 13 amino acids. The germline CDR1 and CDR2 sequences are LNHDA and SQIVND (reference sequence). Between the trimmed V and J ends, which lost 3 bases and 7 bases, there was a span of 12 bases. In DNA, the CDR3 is TGTGCCAGTAGTATGGCGGCGGGCATTGAAGCTTTCTTT. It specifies CASSMAAGIEAFF.

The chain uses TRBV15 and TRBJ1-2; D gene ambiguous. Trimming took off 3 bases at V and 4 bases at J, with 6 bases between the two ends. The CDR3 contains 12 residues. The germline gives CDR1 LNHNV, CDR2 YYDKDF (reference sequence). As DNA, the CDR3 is TGTGCCACCAGCAGTGGAGGCTATGGCTACACCTTC. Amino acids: CATSSGGYGYTF.

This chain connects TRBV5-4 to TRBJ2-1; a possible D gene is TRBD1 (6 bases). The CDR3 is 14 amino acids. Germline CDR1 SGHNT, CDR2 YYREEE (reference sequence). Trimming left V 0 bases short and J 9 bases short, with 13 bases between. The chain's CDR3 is CASSLARGESEQFF. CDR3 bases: TGTGCCAGCAGCTTGGCCAGGGGAGAAAGTGAGCAGTTCTTC.

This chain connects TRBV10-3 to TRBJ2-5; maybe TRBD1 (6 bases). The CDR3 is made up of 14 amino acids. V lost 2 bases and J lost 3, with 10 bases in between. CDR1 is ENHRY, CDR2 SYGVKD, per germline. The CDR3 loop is CAISEGGLEETQYF. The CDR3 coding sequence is TGTGCCATCAGTGAGGGGGGCCTGGAAGAGACCCAGTACTTC.

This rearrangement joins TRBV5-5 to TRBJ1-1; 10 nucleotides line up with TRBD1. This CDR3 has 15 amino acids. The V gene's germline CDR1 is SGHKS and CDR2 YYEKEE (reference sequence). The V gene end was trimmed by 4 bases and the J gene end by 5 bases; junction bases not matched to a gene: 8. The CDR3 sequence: CASSPWTGGGTEAFF. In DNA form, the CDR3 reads TGTGCCAGCAGCCCCTGGACAGGGGGGGGGACTGAAGCTTTCTTT.

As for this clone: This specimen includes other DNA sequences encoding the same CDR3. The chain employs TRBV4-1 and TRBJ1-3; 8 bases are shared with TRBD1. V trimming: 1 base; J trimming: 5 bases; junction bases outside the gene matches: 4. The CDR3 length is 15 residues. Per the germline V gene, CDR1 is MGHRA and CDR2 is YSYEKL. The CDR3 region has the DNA TGCGCCAGCAGCCAAGGGACAGGGTCCAGAAACACCATATATTTT. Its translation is CASSQGTGSRNTIYF.

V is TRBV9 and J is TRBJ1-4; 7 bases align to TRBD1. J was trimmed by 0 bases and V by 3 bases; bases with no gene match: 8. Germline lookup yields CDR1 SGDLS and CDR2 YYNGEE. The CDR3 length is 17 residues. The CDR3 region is CASSGTGGVATNEKLFF. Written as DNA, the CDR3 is TGTGCCAGCAGCGGGACAGGTGGAGTTGCAACTAATGAAAAACTGTTTTTT. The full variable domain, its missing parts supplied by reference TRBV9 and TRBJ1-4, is DSGVTQTPKHLITATGQRVTLRCSPRSGDLSVYWYQQSLDQGLQFLIQYYNGEERAKGNILERFSAQQFPDLHSELNLSSLELGDSALYFCASSGTGGVATNEKLFFGSGTQLSVL.

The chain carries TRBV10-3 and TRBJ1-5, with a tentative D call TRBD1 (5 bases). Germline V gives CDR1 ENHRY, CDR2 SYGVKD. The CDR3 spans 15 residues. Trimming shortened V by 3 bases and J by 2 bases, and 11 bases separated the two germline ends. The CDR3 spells CAISEGGAGNQPQHF. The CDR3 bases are TGTGCCATCAGTGAAGGAGGGGCGGGCAATCAGCCCCAGCATTTT.

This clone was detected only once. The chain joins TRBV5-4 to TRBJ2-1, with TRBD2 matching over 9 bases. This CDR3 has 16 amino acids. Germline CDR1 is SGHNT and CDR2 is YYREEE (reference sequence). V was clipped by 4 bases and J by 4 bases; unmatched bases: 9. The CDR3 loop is CASSPGGSGGYNEQFF. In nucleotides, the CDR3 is TGTGCCAGCAGCCCGGGGGGTAGCGGGGGATACAATGAGCAGTTCTTC.

This CDR3 is CASRTVGGETQYF. The CDR3 DNA is TGTGCCAGTAGGACGGTAGGAGGAGAGACCCAGTACTTC. V is TRBV19 and J is TRBJ2-5; maybe TRBD2 (5 bases). From germline, CDR1 is LNHDA and CDR2 SQIVND (reference sequence). The length of the CDR3 is 13 residues. V lost 6 bases, J lost 4 bases, and 12 bases lay in between.

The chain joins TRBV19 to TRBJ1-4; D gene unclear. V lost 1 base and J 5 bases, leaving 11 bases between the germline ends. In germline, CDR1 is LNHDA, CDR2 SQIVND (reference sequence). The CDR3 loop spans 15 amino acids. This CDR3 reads CASSIAVTGNEKLFF. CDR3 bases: TGTGCCAGTAGTATAGCGGTGACGGGAAATGAAAAACTGTTTTTT.